A single sample is the source of the 9 T cell receptor beta chains below, sequenced in a study of blood T cells in healthy people across ages (dated by TCRdb to between 2014 and 2017). Library prep was done by 5' RACE. TCRdb shows the sequencer as Illumina HiSeq 2500. A second PCR of 7 to 11 cycles was performed with a sample-barcoded 5' primer and a J-beta primer mix. TCRdb reanalyzed the raw reads on its own, using fastp at Q25 for trimming and MiXCR for clone calling, and kept in-frame beta chains. CDR3 protein sequences are deduplicated, and each keeps its most common genes and DNA. The sample yields around 750,000 distinct CDR3 sequences; approximately 55% were counted once. The ten largest account for roughly two fifths of the sample. The sequenced material came from blood. The receptors originated from a man older than 75 in good health.

This clonotype turned up a few times. The rearrangement joins TRBV20-1 to TRBJ2-1; TRBD2 aligns across 8 bases. Germline-derived CDR1 and CDR2 are DFQATT and SNEGSKA (reference sequence). The CDR3 extends over 14 amino acids. J lost 4 bases, V lost 3 bases, and 5 bases had no gene match. The CDR3 is CSASTGGGYNEQFF. CDR3 in DNA: TGCAGTGCTAGTACCGGGGGGGGGTACAATGAGCAGTTCTTC.

The V gene is TRBV28, the J gene TRBJ1-5, with TRBD1 matching 7 bases. The CDR3 consists of 15 residues. Germline values: CDR1 MDHEN, CDR2 SYDVKM. Trimming took 3 bases from V and 9 from J; bases not matched to a gene: 11. CDR3 sequence reads: CASSLGGQTTRPQHF. The CDR3, as DNA: TGTGCCAGCAGTTTGGGGGGACAGACGACTAGGCCCCAGCATTTT.

The chain combines TRBV4-2 with TRBJ1-2; TRBD1 matches 8 bases. Germline V CDR1 and CDR2: LGHNA, YNFKEQ. J was trimmed by 7 bases and V by 1 base; bases with no gene match: 8. The CDR3 sequence is 15 residues long. CDR3 in DNA: TGTGCCAGCAGCCAAGTTGGACAGGGAGTAGGTGGCTACACCTTC. This codes for CASSQVGQGVGGYTF.

A few counts support this clonotype. The chain carries TRBV11-2 and TRBJ2-1; D is undetermined. Per the germline V gene, CDR1 is SGHAT and CDR2 is FQNNGV. Trimming left V 2 bases short and J 0 bases short, with 8 bases between. There are 15 residues in the CDR3. CDR3 sequence: CASSLSRSSYNEQFF. The CDR3 DNA is TGTGCCAGCAGCTTATCTAGGAGCTCCTACAATGAGCAGTTCTTC.

The table lists this clonotype with a count of one. One end of the junction is discordant with germline, which a read error may explain. The chain joins TRBV5-1 to TRBJ2-5, with TRBD2 matching over 9 bases. This CDR3 has 15 amino acids. The germline V gene encodes CDR1 SGHRS and CDR2 YFSETQ. The CDR3 reads CVSSLALAGYNEQYF. The CDR3 nucleotides read TGCGTCAGCAGCTTGGCCCTAGCGGGATACAATGAGCAGTACTTC.

The gene calls are TRBV7-2 and TRBJ2-5; 11 positions match TRBD1. Germline CDR1 and CDR2: SGHTA and FQGNSA. V lost 5 bases and J lost 4; bases outside the gene matches: 9. The CDR3 has 16 residues. Written as DNA, the CDR3 is TGTGCCAGCAGCGTACTCGGACAGGGGGCAGGAGAGACCCAGTACTTC. This gives the protein CASSVLGQGAGETQYF.

V and J are TRBV7-9 and TRBJ1-2; 7 bases map to TRBD1. J lost 0 bases, V lost 3 bases, and 7 bases had no gene match. CDR1 SEHNR and CDR2 FQNEAQ come from the germline V gene (reference sequence). The CDR3 is 16 residues long. The CDR3 loop is CASSLDRHEANYGYTF. CDR3 coding DNA: TGTGCCAGCAGCTTGGACAGGCACGAAGCTAACTATGGCTACACCTTC.

V usage is TRBV6-1 and J usage is TRBJ1-6; 11 bases agree with TRBD1. Unmatched junction bases numbered 9, after V lost 7 bases and J lost 7 bases. This CDR3 comprises 16 residues. Germline V gene sequence: CDR1 MNHNS, CDR2 SASEGT. CDR3 sequence reads: CASNDRDRGGNSPLHF. The CDR3 DNA reads TGTGCCAGCAACGACAGGGACAGGGGGGGGAATTCACCCCTCCACTTT.

CDR3 nucleotides: TGCGCCAGCACCCCTACAGGGGCCTACGAGCAGTACTTC. Translation gives CASTPTGAYEQYF. The V and J genes are TRBV5-1 and TRBJ2-5; 7 nucleotides line up with TRBD1. The J call could be wrong; TRBJ2-7 is a better fit for the DNA end. Germline V CDR1 and CDR2: SGHRS, YFSETQ. This CDR3 is 13 amino acids long.